This passage covers 29 T cell receptor beta chains from one sample sequenced in a study of identical twins. From the 5' RACE reads, TCRdb called clonotypes with MiXCR, one entry per CDR3 protein. The sample holds about 890,000 distinct CDR3 sequences; 9% to 15% are singletons and the top ten take about 1.6%. These same records also appear under a second study, on yellow fever vaccine responses in identical twins.

The source material was PBMCs. The origin of the receptors is a woman under 30 in good health.

The CDR3 protein is CASSAASGSYNEQFF. CDR3 DNA sequence: TGTGCCAGCAGCGCTGCTAGCGGGAGCTACAATGAGCAGTTCTTC. V is TRBV7-2 and J is TRBJ2-1; 10 nucleotides align to TRBD2. Germline CDR1 is SGHTA and CDR2 is FQGNSA. The CDR3 extends over 15 amino acids. The V segment lost 5 bases and the J segment 3 bases; nucleotides outside the gene matches: 4. Variable domain in full (rest from reference TRBV7-2 and TRBJ2-1): GAGVSQSPSNKVTEKGKDVELRCDPISGHTALYWYRQSLGQGLEFLIYFQGNSAPDKSGLPSDRFSAERTGGSVSTLTIQRTQQEDSAVYLCASSAASGSYNEQFFGPGTRLTVL.

This clonotype appeared a few times. The chain recombines TRBV2 with TRBJ2-5; TRBD2 is a possible D gene (5 bases). Germline V gene sequence: CDR1 SNHLY, CDR2 FYNNEI. The CDR3 is 14 residues long. V was clipped by 2 bases and J by 4 bases, with 11 bases between them. CDR3: CASSETLAGETQYF. In DNA, the CDR3 is TGTGCCAGCAGTGAAACTCTAGCAGGAGAGACCCAGTACTTC.

Only a few counts were recorded for this clonotype. This chain joins TRBV6-6 and TRBJ2-7; no clear D gene. The CDR3 totals 13 residues. The V gene's germline CDR1 is MNHNY and CDR2 SVGAGI (reference sequence). V lost 7 bases and J lost 2, with 12 bases in between. This CDR3 is CASTEQSAYEQYF. CDR3 DNA: TGTGCCAGCACAGAACAGTCGGCCTACGAGCAGTACTTC.

This clonotype appeared a few times. V and J are TRBV7-9 and TRBJ2-1, with 8 nucleotides matching TRBD1. The CDR3 has 16 residues. V lost 3 bases and J lost 8; bases outside the gene matches: 12. Germline values: CDR1 SEHNR, CDR2 FQNEAQ (reference sequence). The chain's CDR3 is CASSLTVTGARDEQFF. As DNA, the CDR3 is TGTGCCAGCAGCTTGACAGTGACAGGGGCTCGGGATGAGCAGTTCTTC. The complete variable domain, with remaining parts taken from reference TRBV7-9 and TRBJ2-1, reads DTGVSQNPRHKITKRGQNVTFRCDPISEHNRLYWYRQTLGQGPEFLTYFQNEAQLEKSRLLSDRFSAERPKGSFSTLEIQRTEQGDSAMYLCASSLTVTGARDEQFFGPGTRLTVL.

This clonotype was detected a few times. The chain is built from TRBV24-1 and TRBJ2-2; 8 positions match TRBD2. Per germline, CDR1 KGHDR and CDR2 SFDVKD. The junction had 9 bases not matched to a gene; V was cut back by 7 bases and J by 6 bases. The CDR3 consists of 15 residues. The CDR3 sequence: CATSPGTRAAGELFF. The CDR3 DNA is TGTGCCACCAGCCCCGGGACTAGGGCCGCCGGGGAGCTGTTTTTT.

This clonotype has more than one count but fewer than ten. The chain employs TRBV5-1 and TRBJ2-7; possible D gene TRBD2, 5 bases. This CDR3 is built from 14 residues. The germline V gene has CDR1 SGHRS and CDR2 YFSETQ. The V end lost 4 bases, the J end lost 7 bases, and 18 bases lay between the germline ends. The CDR3 DNA sequence: TGCGCCAGCAGCAAAACTGGGAGTGACGGAGAGCAGTACGTC. It specifies CASSKTGSDGEQYV.

This clonotype was recorded many times. The chain has TRBV28 and TRBJ2-1; D is undetermined. The V end lost 5 bases, the J end lost 5 bases, and 10 bases lay between the germline ends. CDR1 MDHEN and CDR2 SYDVKM come from the germline V gene. This CDR3 is 13 amino acids long. The CDR3 loop is CASSITTNNEQFF. CDR3 coding DNA: TGTGCCAGCAGTATTACTACCAACAATGAGCAGTTCTTC.

This rearrangement joins TRBV20-1 to TRBJ1-6; tentatively, D is TRBD1 (6 bases). The CDR3 covers 15 residues. The germline V and J ends were trimmed by 3 bases and 7 bases, with 16 bases remaining between them. Germline CDR1 DFQATT, CDR2 SNEGSKA (reference sequence). The CDR3 loop reads CSASPRGGPNSPLHF. Written as DNA, the CDR3 is TGCAGTGCTAGCCCACGGGGGGGGCCGAATTCACCCCTCCACTTT.

The chain uses TRBV29-1 and TRBJ2-3, with D perhaps TRBD1 (5 bases). This CDR3 is built from 14 residues. Germline lookup yields CDR1 SQVTM and CDR2 ANQGSEA. V was cut by 3 bases and J by 2 bases, with 12 bases left in between. The DNA of the CDR3 is TGCAGCGTTGACTGGGGCGAGGACACAGATACGCAGTATTTT. This encodes CSVDWGEDTDTQYF.

This clonotype turned up a few times. The chain has TRBV5-1 and TRBJ2-3, with TRBD1 matching over 7 bases. Trimming at V came to 4 bases and at J to 3 bases, leaving 8 bases not matched to a gene. Germline V gene lookup returns CDR1 SGHRS and CDR2 YFSETQ. This CDR3 is built from 15 residues. CDR3 nucleotide sequence: TGCGCCAGCAGCAAGGGGGCACAGTGGACAGATACGCAGTATTTT. Translated: CASSKGAQWTDTQYF.

This clonotype was picked up a small number of times. The chain carries TRBV9 and TRBJ1-1, with D hard to call. The V end was cut by 0 bases, the J end by 1 base, with 10 bases between. The CDR3 has 15 residues. In germline, CDR1 is SGDLS, CDR2 YYNGEE. The CDR3 spells CASSVGGRTNTEAFF. DNA for the CDR3: TGTGCCAGCAGCGTAGGCGGCAGGACGAACACTGAAGCTTTCTTT.

This clonotype has a handful of counts. J is TRBJ2-7 and V is TRBV12-3 or TRBV12-4, with no clear D. The CDR3 length is 11 residues. The ends were cut back, 2 bases at V and 5 bases at J, with 4 bases in the middle. CDR3 sequence: CASSLKHEQYF. As DNA, the CDR3 is TGTGCCAGCAGTTTAAAACACGAGCAGTACTTC.

There are many counts of this clonotype. The chain links TRBV7-2 to TRBJ2-1; D is ambiguous. There are 15 residues in the CDR3. Germline CDR1 and CDR2: SGHTA and FQGNSA. V lost 3 bases to trimming and J lost 4 bases, with 13 bases between them. Written as DNA, the CDR3 is TGTGCCAGCAGCTTCCCCGGAACAATATACAATGAGCAGTTCTTC. The encoded protein is CASSFPGTIYNEQFF.

The chain uses TRBV20-1 and TRBJ1-6; D not resolved. Trimming took off 6 bases at V and 7 bases at J, with 13 bases between the two ends. Germline CDR1 DFQATT, CDR2 SNEGSKA (reference sequence). CDR3 size: 13 residues. The CDR3 loop reads CSAYDRPNSPLHF. The CDR3 DNA sequence: TGCAGTGCCTATGACCGCCCGAATTCACCCCTCCACTTT.

The V and J genes are TRBV9 and TRBJ2-7, with TRBD2 identical over 8 bases. V was pared by 0 bases and J by 3 bases, with 8 bases of the junction left unmatched. This CDR3 spans 16 amino acids. Germline V CDR1 and CDR2: SGDLS, YYNGEE. CDR3 bases: TGTGCCAGCAGCGTAGGCGGGACTAGTGAATACTACGAGCAGTACTTC. Translation: CASSVGGTSEYYEQYF. Combining the CDR3 with reference TRBV9 and TRBJ2-7 gives the whole variable domain DSGVTQTPKHLITATGQRVTLRCSPRSGDLSVYWYQQSLDQGLQFLIQYYNGEERAKGNILERFSAQQFPDLHSELNLSSLELGDSALYFCASSVGGTSEYYEQYFGPGTRLTVT.

This clonotype has a handful of counts. CDR3 coding DNA: TGTGCCAGCAGTTACACTAAGGGACAGGGTTTGACTGAAGCTTTCTTT. It codes for CASSYTKGQGLTEAFF. J is TRBJ1-1 and V is TRBV6-5; TRBD1 agrees at 9 bases. The CDR3 covers 16 residues. Germline V gene data show CDR1 as MNHEY and CDR2 as SVGAGI. With V trimmed by 2 bases and J by 5 bases, 9 bases remained unmatched.

The J gene is TRBJ1-5, the V gene TRBV20-1; no clear D. The CDR3 totals 13 residues. CDR1 is DFQATT and CDR2 is SNEGSKA in the germline V gene (reference sequence). V lost 4 bases, J lost 3 bases, and 10 bases lay in between. CDR3 sequence reads: CSATGEINQPQHF. CDR3 in DNA: TGCAGTGCTACGGGCGAAATCAATCAGCCCCAGCATTTT.

The J gene is TRBJ2-1, the V gene TRBV4-2; 12 bases match TRBD2. Trimming cost V 0 bases and J 9 bases; bases outside gene matches: 12. Germline V CDR1 and CDR2: LGHNA, YNFKEQ. CDR3 length equals 18 residues. CDR3 coding DNA: TGTGCCAGCAGCCAAGATGTAAGGGCTAGCGGGGGGGCCGGTGAGCAGTTCTTC. It translates to CASSQDVRASGGAGEQFF.

This clonotype has more than one count but fewer than ten. The chain couples TRBV3-1 to TRBJ2-3; D is unclear. The CDR3 has 15 amino acids. The V end lost 1 base, the J end lost 3 bases, and 11 bases lay between the germline ends. Germline V gene data show CDR1 as LGHDT and CDR2 as YNNKEL (reference sequence). CDR3 bases: TGTGCCAGCAGCCAAGCGGAGTTTCGAACAGATACGCAGTATTTT. Amino acid sequence: CASSQAEFRTDTQYF.

This clonotype was seen more than once but under ten times. J is TRBJ2-5 and V is TRBV11-2; D possibly corresponds to TRBD1 (6 bases). Germline CDR1 and CDR2: SGHAT and FQNNGV. The CDR3 consists of 16 residues. Trimming left V 4 bases short and J 1 base short, with 16 bases between. Written as DNA, the CDR3 is TGTGCCAGCAGCTCCCTTAGAGGACAGCGCCAAGAGACCCAGTACTTC. Translating gives CASSSLRGQRQETQYF.

In its sample, this clonotype was seen a few times. The rearrangement joins TRBV15 to TRBJ2-7, with D uncertain. Germline CDR1 LNHNV, CDR2 YYDKDF (reference sequence). V shed 3 bases and J shed 4 bases, with 13 bases lying between them. This CDR3 has 14 amino acids. CDR3 bases: TGTGCCACCAGCAGGGGATCCAAATCTTACGAGCAGTACGTC. Encoded protein: CATSRGSKSYEQYV.

This clonotype was seen a handful of times. The chain recombines TRBV5-5 with TRBJ2-5, with D possibly TRBD1 on 5 matching bases. CDR1 and CDR2 (germline): SGHKS, YYEKEE (reference sequence). The CDR3 loop spans 12 amino acids. CDR3 nucleotides: TGTGCGTCAGGGCTGGGGTCGTTGGCCCAGTACTTC. It translates to CASGLGSLAQYF.

V and J are TRBV5-1 and TRBJ2-3; TRBD2 matches 8 bases. CDR1 SGHRS and CDR2 YFSETQ come from the germline V gene. V was pared by 0 bases and J by 4 bases, with 7 bases of the junction left unmatched. The CDR3 length is 16 residues. CDR3 loop: CASSLAAGVLADTQYF. In DNA, the CDR3 is TGCGCCAGCAGCTTGGCAGCGGGAGTTCTAGCAGATACGCAGTATTTT.

This clonotype was counted a few times. The rearrangement joins TRBV7-9 to TRBJ2-1; D might be TRBD1 or TRBD2, each matching 6 bases. CDR3 length equals 12 residues. CDR1 is SEHNR, CDR2 FQNEAQ, per germline (reference sequence). Trimming cost V 4 bases and J 9 bases, with 10 bases left between them. The CDR3 region has the DNA TGTGCCAGCAGCTCGGGGGCGGGTGAGCAGTTCTTC. This translates into CASSSGAGEQFF.

The V call is TRBV18, the J call TRBJ2-3; D might be TRBD1 (6 bases). The CDR3 is made up of 16 amino acids. Germline CDR1 and CDR2: KGHSH and LQKENI. Trimming pared 3 bases from V and 0 bases from J, leaving 13 bases between. The CDR3 protein is CASSPGTLASTDTQYF. The CDR3 DNA is TGTGCCAGCTCACCTGGGACACTCGCTAGCACAGATACGCAGTATTTT.

The chain combines TRBV5-6 with TRBJ2-4; TRBD1 matches at 9 bases. CDR3 size: 19 residues. V shed 0 bases, J shed 1 base, and the junction held 11 bases outside the gene matches. Germline V lookup: CDR1 SGHDT, CDR2 YYEEEE. The chain's CDR3 is CASSLASDRGVVAKNIQYF. The DNA of the CDR3 is TGTGCCAGCAGCTTGGCCTCGGACAGGGGCGTTGTGGCCAAAAACATTCAGTACTTC.

The chain recombines TRBV12-5 with TRBJ2-2; tentatively, D is TRBD1 (6 bases). CDR3 length equals 16 residues. Germline V gives CDR1 LGHNT, CDR2 FRNRAP. Trimming cost V 1 base and J 11 bases, with 20 bases left between them. CDR3 residues: CASGLDTGNWVSELFF. The DNA for the CDR3 is TGTGCTAGTGGTTTGGATACAGGGAATTGGGTCAGTGAGCTGTTTTTT.

V usage is TRBV5-1 and J usage is TRBJ2-3; possibly TRBD1 for D (5 bases). Germline V gives CDR1 SGHRS, CDR2 YFSETQ. The V end lost 5 bases, the J end lost 0 bases, and 16 bases lay between the germline ends. The CDR3 spans 16 residues. The CDR3 here is CASRITAGPSTDTQYF. The DNA of the CDR3 is TGCGCCAGCAGGATAACCGCAGGGCCCAGCACAGATACGCAGTATTTT.

This clonotype was detected once. This chain joins TRBV10-2 and TRBJ2-1, with 11 bases identical to TRBD2. Losses at the gene ends were 10 bases for V and 0 bases for J; bases not matched to a gene: 11. The germline gives CDR1 WSHSY, CDR2 SAAADI. This CDR3 is built from 17 residues. The CDR3 nucleotides are TGCGCCATCATGACTCTAGCGGGGGGCGGCTCCTACAATGAGCAGTTCTTC. It codes for CAIMTLAGGGSYNEQFF.